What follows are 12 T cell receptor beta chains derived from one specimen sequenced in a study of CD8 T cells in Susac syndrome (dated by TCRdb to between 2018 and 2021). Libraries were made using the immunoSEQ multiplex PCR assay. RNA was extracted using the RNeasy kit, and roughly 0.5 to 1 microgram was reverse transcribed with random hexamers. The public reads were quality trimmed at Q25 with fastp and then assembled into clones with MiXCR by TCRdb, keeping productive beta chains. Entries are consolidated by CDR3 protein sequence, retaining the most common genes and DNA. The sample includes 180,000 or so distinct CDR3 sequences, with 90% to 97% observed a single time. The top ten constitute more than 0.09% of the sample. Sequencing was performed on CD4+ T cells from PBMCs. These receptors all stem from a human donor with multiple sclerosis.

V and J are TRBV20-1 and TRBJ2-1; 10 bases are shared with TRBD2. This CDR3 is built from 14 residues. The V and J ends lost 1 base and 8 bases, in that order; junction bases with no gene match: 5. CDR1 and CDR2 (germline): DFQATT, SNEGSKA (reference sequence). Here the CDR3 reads CSARGASGGHEQFF. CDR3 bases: TGCAGTGCTAGAGGGGCTAGCGGGGGCCATGAGCAGTTCTTC.

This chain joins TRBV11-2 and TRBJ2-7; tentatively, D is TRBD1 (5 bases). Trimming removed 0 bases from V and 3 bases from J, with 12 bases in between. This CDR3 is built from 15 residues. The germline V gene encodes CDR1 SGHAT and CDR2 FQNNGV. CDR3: CASSLDLQGGYEQYF. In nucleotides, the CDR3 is TGTGCCAGCAGCTTAGATCTTCAGGGCGGCTACGAGCAGTACTTC.

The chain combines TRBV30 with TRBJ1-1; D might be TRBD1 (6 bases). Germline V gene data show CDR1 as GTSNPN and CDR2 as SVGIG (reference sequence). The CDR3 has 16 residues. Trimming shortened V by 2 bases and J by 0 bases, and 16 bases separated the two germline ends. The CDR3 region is CAWSMGPGGLNTEAFF. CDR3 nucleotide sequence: TGTGCCTGGAGTATGGGGCCGGGGGGGCTGAACACTGAAGCTTTCTTT.

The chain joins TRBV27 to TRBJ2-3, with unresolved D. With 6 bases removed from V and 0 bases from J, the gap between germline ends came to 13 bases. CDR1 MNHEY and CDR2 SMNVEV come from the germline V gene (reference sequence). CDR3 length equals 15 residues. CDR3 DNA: TGTGCCAGCAGACCTAACGGGCGAAGCACAGATACGCAGTATTTT. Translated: CASRPNGRSTDTQYF.

The CDR3 spells CASSLGPGAEETQYF. CDR3 DNA sequence: TGTGCCAGCAGTCTCGGGCCGGGGGCTGAAGAGACCCAGTACTTC. The rearrangement joins TRBV12-3 or TRBV12-4 to TRBJ2-5, with D possibly being TRBD1 or TRBD2 (6 bases each). The CDR3 spans 15 residues. Deletions cut 5 bases from V and 3 bases from J, with 16 bases between.

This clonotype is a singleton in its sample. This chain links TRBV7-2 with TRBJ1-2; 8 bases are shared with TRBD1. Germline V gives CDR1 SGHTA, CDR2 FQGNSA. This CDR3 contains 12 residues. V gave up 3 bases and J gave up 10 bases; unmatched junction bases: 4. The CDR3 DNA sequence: TGTGCCAGCAGCTTGACACAGGGGGACTACACCTTC. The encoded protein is CASSLTQGDYTF.

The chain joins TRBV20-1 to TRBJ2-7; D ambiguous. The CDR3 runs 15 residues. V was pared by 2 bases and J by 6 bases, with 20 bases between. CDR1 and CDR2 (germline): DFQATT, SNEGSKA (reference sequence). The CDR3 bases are TGCAGTGCTAGAAGGTGGGCCCGAGTCGCCTTCGAGCAGTACTTC. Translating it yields CSARRWARVAFEQYF.

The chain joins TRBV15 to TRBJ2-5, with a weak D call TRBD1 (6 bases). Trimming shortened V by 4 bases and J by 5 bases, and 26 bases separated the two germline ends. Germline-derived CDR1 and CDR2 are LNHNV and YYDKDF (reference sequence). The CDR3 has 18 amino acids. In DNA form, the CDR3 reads TGTGCCACCAGCACTCCTCCTGATGGGGACATCTCGGGGGAGACCCAGTACTTC. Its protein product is CATSTPPDGDISGETQYF.

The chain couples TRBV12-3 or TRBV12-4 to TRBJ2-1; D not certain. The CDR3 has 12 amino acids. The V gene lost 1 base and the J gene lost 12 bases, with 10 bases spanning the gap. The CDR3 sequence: CASSLGPLGQFF. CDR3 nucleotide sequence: TGTGCCAGCAGTTTAGGGCCCCTGGGGCAGTTCTTC.

The CDR3 DNA reads as TGCAGTGCTCCGAGCAGGGCCTACAATGAGCAGTTCTTC. Its translation: CSAPSRAYNEQFF. The rearrangement joins TRBV20-1 to TRBJ2-1; tentative D call: TRBD1 (5 bases). Between the trimmed V and J ends, which lost 5 bases and 2 bases, there was a span of 10 bases. CDR1 and CDR2 (germline): DFQATT, SNEGSKA (reference sequence). The CDR3 sequence is 13 residues long.

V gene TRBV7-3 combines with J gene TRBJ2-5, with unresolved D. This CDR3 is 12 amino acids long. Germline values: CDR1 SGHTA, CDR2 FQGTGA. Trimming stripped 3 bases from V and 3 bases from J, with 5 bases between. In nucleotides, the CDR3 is TGTGCCAGCAGCTTTTCTGAAGAGACCCAGTACTTC. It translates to CASSFSEETQYF.

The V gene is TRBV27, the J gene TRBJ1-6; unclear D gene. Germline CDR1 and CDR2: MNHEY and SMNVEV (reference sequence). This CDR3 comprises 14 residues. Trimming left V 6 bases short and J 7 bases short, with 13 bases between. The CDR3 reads CASSFRVLNSPLHF. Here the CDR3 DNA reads TGTGCCAGCAGCTTTCGGGTCCTAAATTCACCCCTCCACTTT.